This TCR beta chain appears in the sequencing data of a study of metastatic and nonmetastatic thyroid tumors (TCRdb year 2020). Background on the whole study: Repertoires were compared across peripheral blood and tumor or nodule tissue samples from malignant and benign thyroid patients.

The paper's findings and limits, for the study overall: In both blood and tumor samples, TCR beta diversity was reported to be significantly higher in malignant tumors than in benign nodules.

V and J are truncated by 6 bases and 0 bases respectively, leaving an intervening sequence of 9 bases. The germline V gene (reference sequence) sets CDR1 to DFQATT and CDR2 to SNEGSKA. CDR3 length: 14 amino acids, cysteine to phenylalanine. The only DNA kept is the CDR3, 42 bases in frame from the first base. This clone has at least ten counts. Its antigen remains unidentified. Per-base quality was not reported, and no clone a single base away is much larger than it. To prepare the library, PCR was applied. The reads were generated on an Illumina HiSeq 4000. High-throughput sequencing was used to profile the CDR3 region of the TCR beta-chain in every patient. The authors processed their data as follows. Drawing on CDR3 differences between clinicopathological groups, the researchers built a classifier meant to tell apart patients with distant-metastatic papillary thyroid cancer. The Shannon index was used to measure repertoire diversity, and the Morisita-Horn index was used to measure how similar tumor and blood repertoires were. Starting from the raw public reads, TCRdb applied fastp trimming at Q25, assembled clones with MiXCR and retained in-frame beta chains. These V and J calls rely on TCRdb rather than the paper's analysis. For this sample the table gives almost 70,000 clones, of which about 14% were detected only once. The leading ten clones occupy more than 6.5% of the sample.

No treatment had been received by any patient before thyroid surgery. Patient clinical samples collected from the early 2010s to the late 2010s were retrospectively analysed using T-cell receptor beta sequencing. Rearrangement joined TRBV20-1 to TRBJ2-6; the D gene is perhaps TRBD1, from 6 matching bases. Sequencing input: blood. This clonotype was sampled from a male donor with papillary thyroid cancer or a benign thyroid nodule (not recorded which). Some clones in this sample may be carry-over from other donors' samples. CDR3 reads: CSANRASGANVLTF. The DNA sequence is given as TGCAGTGCCAACAGGGCCTCTGGGGCCAACGTCCTGACTTTC.